Following are 3 T cell receptor beta chains from one sample sequenced in a study of cytomegalovirus exposure and HLA in healthy donors. 60 Vbeta and 13 Jbeta primers were used in PCR. Assay: immunoSEQ multiplex PCR; the TCRdb copy retains only in-frame clones and omits some. The sample lists about 230,000 clones; roughly 84% were seen once. Sequencing used PBMCs. The receptors stem from a human donor in good health.

The gene calls are TRBV28 and TRBJ1-2; TRBD1 matches at 8 bases. Trimming took 7 bases from V and 6 from J; bases not matched to a gene: 10. This CDR3 is built from 14 residues. Germline V gene data show CDR1 as MDHEN and CDR2 as SYDVKM. The CDR3 is CASIIGTGGHGYTF. CDR3 DNA: TGTGCCAGCATCATAGGGACAGGTGGACATGGCTACACCTTC.

The chain combines TRBV7-3 with TRBJ2-3, with 8 positions matching TRBD2. V shed 5 bases, J shed 0 bases, and the junction held 4 bases outside the gene matches. Looked up from germline, CDR1 is SGHTA and CDR2 is FQGTGA. The CDR3 has 15 residues. The CDR3 DNA reads TGTGCCAGCAGCCCAGGACTAGCTAGCACAGATACGCAGTATTTT. Amino acids: CASSPGLASTDTQYF.

The chain employs TRBV27 and TRBJ2-1; TRBD1 agrees at 8 bases. This CDR3 is 15 amino acids long. The junction had 11 bases not matched to a gene; V was cut back by 5 bases and J by 8 bases. The germline CDR1 and CDR2 sequences are MNHEY and SMNVEV (reference sequence). The CDR3, as DNA: TGTGCCAGCAGTGGACAGGGTTCGGGCCTCGATGAGCAGTTCTTC. Protein product: CASSGQGSGLDEQFF.